This T cell receptor (beta chain) was recorded in a study of monozygotic twins with inflammatory bowel disease. A 6-nucleotide sample barcode was carried by the UMIs, which template switching added. No DNA is given; TCRdb re-called the 5' RACE reads and lists each CDR3 protein once. The specimen's table records some 400,000 distinct CDR3 sequences. Broader study findings: Distinct T cell subtypes could not be told apart.

Notes on this clonotype: Its specificity is unknown.

This clonotype was obtained from a human donor with ulcerative colitis or Crohn's disease, or a healthy co-twin of an affected twin (not recorded which). The sequencing sample was made of blood.

This CDR3 reads CASSLVSGPDNEQFF. This rearrangement joins TRBV7-2 to TRBJ2-1; no DNA is available, so the TRBD2 call from TCRdb remains unchecked. This CDR3 comprises 15 residues. The germline CDR1 and CDR2 sequences are SGHTA and FQGNSA.